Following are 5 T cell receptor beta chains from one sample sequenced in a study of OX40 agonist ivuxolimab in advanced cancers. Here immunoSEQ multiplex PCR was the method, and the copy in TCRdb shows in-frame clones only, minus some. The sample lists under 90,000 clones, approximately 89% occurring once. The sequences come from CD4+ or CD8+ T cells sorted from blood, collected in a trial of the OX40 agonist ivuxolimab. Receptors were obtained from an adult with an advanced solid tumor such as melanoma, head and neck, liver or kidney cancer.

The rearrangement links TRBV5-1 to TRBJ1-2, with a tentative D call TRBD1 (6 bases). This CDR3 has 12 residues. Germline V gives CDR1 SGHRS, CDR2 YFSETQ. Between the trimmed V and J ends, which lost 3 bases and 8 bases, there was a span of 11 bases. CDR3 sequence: CASSSQGQGYTF. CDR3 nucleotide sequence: TGCGCCAGCAGCTCGCAGGGGCAAGGCTACACCTTC. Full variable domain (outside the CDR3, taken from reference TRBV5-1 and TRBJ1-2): KAGVTQTPRYLIKTRGQQVTLSCSPISGHRSVSWYQQTPGQGLQFLFEYFSETQRNKGNFPGRFSGRQFSNSRSEMNVSTLELGDSALYLCASSSQGQGYTFGSGTRLTVV.

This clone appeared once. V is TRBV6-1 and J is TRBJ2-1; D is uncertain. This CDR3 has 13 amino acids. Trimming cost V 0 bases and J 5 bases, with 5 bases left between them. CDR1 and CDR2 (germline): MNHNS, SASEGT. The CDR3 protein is CASSEAPHNEQFF. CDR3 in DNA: TGTGCCAGCAGTGAAGCGCCGCACAATGAGCAGTTCTTC.

The CDR3 spells CASSLGSSGGTDTQYF. The CDR3 DNA is TGTGCCAGCAGCTTAGGTAGTAGCGGGGGCACAGATACGCAGTATTTT. V usage is TRBV7-6 and J usage is TRBJ2-3; 8 positions match TRBD2. The germline V gene has CDR1 SGHVS and CDR2 FNYEAQ. Unmatched junction bases numbered 4, after V lost 1 base and J lost 1 base. This CDR3 comprises 16 residues.

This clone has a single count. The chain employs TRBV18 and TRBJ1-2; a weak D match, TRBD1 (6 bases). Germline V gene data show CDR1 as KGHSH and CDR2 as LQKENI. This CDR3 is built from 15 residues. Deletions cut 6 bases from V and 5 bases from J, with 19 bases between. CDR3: CASSGSQGTGYGYTF. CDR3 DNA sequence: TGTGCCAGCTCGGGTTCCCAGGGGACGGGGTATGGCTACACCTTC. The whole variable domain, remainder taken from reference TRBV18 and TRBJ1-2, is NAGVMQNPRHLVRRRGQEARLRCSPMKGHSHVYWYRQLPEEGLKFMVYLQKENIIDESGMPKERFSAEFPKEGPSILRIQQVVRGDSAAYFCASSGSQGTGYGYTFGSGTRLTVV.

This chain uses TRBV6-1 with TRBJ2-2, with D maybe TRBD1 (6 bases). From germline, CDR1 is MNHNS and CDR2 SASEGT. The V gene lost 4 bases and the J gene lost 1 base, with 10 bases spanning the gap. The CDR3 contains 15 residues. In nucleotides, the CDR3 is TGTGCCAGCAGTGTAGACAGGTTGAACACCGGGGAGCTGTTTTTT. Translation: CASSVDRLNTGELFF.